This section outlines one TCR beta chain sequence together with its context. What antigen it recognizes has not been identified. No per-base quality is available; no much larger clone lies one base away. From its cysteine to its phenylalanine, the CDR3 spans 13 amino acids. Of all the DNA, just the CDR3 is kept, 39 bases in frame from base 1. The V end loses 5 bases and the J end loses 5 bases, and a stretch of 8 bases separates them. CDR1 and CDR2 are drawn from the germline V gene: SGHRS, YFSETQ. The CDR3 regions of human TCRbeta chains were analyzed by immunosequencing. The original methods were these. Repertoire TCRs were checked for matches against a reference library of SARS-CoV-2-specific TCRs that had been generated using the MIRA antigen-specificity platform. Breadth was defined as the fraction of unique TCRs that were SARS-CoV-2-associated. Depth was defined as the fraction of total T cells that were SARS-CoV-2-associated. Using the MIRA data, each spike-specific TCR was mapped to the spike region that the TCR reacts to and placed in a CD4 or CD8 class. Log10-transformed breadth and depth values were compared by one-way ANOVA with Sidak's multiple comparisons tests. Here the immuneACCESS table is served through TCRdb, limited to in-frame sequences with V and J called. Missing clones are a known gap in these copies; in checked studies unresolved V genes cover under half, and the rest lacks a known reason. The V and J calls and clone size come from that table; D and trimming were worked out from the DNA. This sample has 100,000 to 150,000 clones in its table, and approximately 90% of those were observed once. The ten biggest clones cover under 1.2% of the sample.

This specimen belongs to a study of T cell responses to AZD1222 COVID-19 vaccine (dated by TCRdb to 2020 to 2023). A note on the overall study: Because spike-specific TCR depth and breadth did not differ between the two schedules, AZD1222 recipients who got a second dose at roughly 4 weeks were pooled with those who got a second dose at roughly 12 weeks. TCR sequencing covered 233 trial participants: 207 given two doses of AZD1222 and 26 given two doses of MenACWY control vaccine. Trial participants were enrolled into age subgroups of 18-55, 56-69 and 70-plus years, which contained roughly 150, 30 and 60 TCR-sequenced participants, respectively. The research as a whole found: Participants were mostly white British, with more females than males. The authors suggested clonal diversity may have been underestimated. Epitopes outside the regions mutated in the B.1.351 and B.1.1.7 variants were reportedly recognized by nearly half of the unique spike-specific TCRs. In the small 56-69-year group, the increase in depth fell short of significance, most likely because of low power. The vaccine-associated CD4 TCRs covered the entire spike protein, and the dominant responses fell in regions 160-218 and 743-854. Because no day 14 peak-response samples were available, the repertoires could be characterized only after the peak T cell response. Conclusions about previously exposed vaccinees are limited because only a handful of AZD1222 recipients were SARS-CoV-2 seropositive at baseline. A significant rise in spike-specific TCR breadth and depth was observed after two AZD1222 doses relative to day 0 and relative to MenACWY recipients.

The time point label here, explained by the study, means: baseline before first vaccination. Vaccinee samples came from UK trials COV001 and COV002, including a single-blind randomized controlled phase 2/3 trial of AZD1222 (ChAdOx1 nCoV-19) in healthy adults. Trial participant PBMC samples were collected at day 0 and day 28 after the second dose for TCRbeta chain sequencing. The source was peripheral blood, collected on day 0 of AZD1222 vaccination. This chain joins TRBV5-1 to TRBJ1-6; no D gene call is confident. This TCR was sampled from an adult in good health. The DNA reads as follows: TGCGCCAGCAGGGGCCAGAATAATTCACCCCTCCACTTT. Its protein is CASRGQNNSPLHF.